The 23 T cell receptor beta chains below all came from one sample that was sequenced in a study of cytomegalovirus exposure and HLA in healthy donors. Amplification used 60 Vbeta primers and 13 Jbeta primers. Sequencing used immunoSEQ multiplex PCR; TCRdb keeps in-frame clones, though not all of them. In total, the table holds about 48,000 clones. The material sequenced was PBMCs. The source is a male donor in good health and CMV-seropositive.

V is TRBV18 and J is TRBJ2-3; a weak D match, TRBD2 (5 bases). The V end lost 6 bases, the J end lost 1 base, and 17 bases lay between the germline ends. Looked up from germline, CDR1 is KGHSH and CDR2 is LQKENI. The CDR3 length is 16 residues. CDR3 amino acids: CASSLAIFSRTDTQYF. In DNA form, the CDR3 reads TGTGCCAGCTCCCTAGCCATCTTTAGCCGCACAGATACGCAGTATTTT.

V and J are TRBV7-9 and TRBJ2-3, with a possible D match to TRBD2 (5 bases). This CDR3 has 13 amino acids. V was shortened by 5 bases and J by 4 bases, with 10 bases between the two germline ends. The germline V gene has CDR1 SEHNR and CDR2 FQNEAQ (reference sequence). CDR3 sequence: CASSTMEADTQYF. The DNA of the CDR3 is TGTGCCAGCAGCACCATGGAGGCAGATACGCAGTATTTT.

The chain couples TRBV19 to TRBJ1-1; D is possibly TRBD1 (6 bases). This CDR3 has 14 residues. Germline loops: CDR1 LNHDA, CDR2 SQIVND (reference sequence). Trimming shortened V by 7 bases and J by 3 bases, and 15 bases separated the two germline ends. The CDR3 region is CASNPGEGDTEAFF. DNA of the CDR3: TGTGCCAGTAACCCAGGGGAAGGGGACACTGAAGCTTTCTTT.

The chain uses TRBV2 and TRBJ1-5; TRBD1 agrees at 8 bases. V shed 3 bases, J shed 6 bases, and the junction held 7 bases outside the gene matches. The germline CDR1 and CDR2 sequences are SNHLY and FYNNEI. The CDR3 has 15 amino acids. Here the CDR3 reads CASSETGVNSQPQHF. The CDR3 coding sequence is TGTGCCAGCAGTGAGACAGGGGTAAATAGTCAGCCCCAGCATTTT.

The chain links TRBV28 to TRBJ1-2; 12 bases fit TRBD1. V trimming: 8 bases; J trimming: 8 bases; junction bases outside the gene matches: 18. Per germline, CDR1 MDHEN and CDR2 SYDVKM. The CDR3 is made up of 17 amino acids. The CDR3 DNA is TGTGCCAGCTCCACCCCCGGGACAGGGGGCGCGGTAAGAGGCTACACCTTC. It encodes CASSTPGTGGAVRGYTF.

CDR3 nucleotides: TGTGCCAGCAGCCGCGGACAGGGGTACCCCACAGATACGCAGTATTTT. The encoded protein is CASSRGQGYPTDTQYF. The genes are TRBV11-2 and TRBJ2-3, with 9 bases fitting TRBD1. V lost 5 bases, J lost 2 bases, and 8 bases stayed unmatched. Germline CDR1 SGHAT, CDR2 FQNNGV. The CDR3 extends over 16 amino acids.

This chain joins TRBV2 and TRBJ2-7, with D possibly matching TRBD2 (5 bases). V was cut by 1 base and J by 2 bases, with 15 bases left in between. This CDR3 region has 16 residues. In germline, CDR1 is SNHLY, CDR2 FYNNEI. The CDR3 bases are TGTGCCAGCAGTGAAGGTGCGGGCACTCTCACCTACGAGCAGTACTTC. Amino acid sequence: CASSEGAGTLTYEQYF.

The rearrangement links TRBV7-8 to TRBJ2-1; TRBD2 agrees at 14 bases. Per the germline V gene, CDR1 is SGHVS and CDR2 is FQNEAQ. This CDR3 contains 19 residues. V dropped 5 bases and J dropped 2; count of bases not matched to a gene: 11. CDR3 amino acids: CASSAGLAGGQHPYNEQFF. The CDR3 DNA sequence: TGTGCCAGCAGCGCAGGACTAGCGGGGGGCCAACATCCCTACAATGAGCAGTTCTTC.

The chain employs TRBV2 and TRBJ2-5, with TRBD2 as a possible D gene (7 bases). Germline CDR1 is SNHLY and CDR2 is FYNNEI. Trimming pared 5 bases from V and 4 bases from J, leaving 20 bases between. CDR3 length equals 16 residues. CDR3 amino acids: CASSPLLGGQGETQYF. The CDR3 coding sequence is TGTGCCAGCAGTCCCCTACTCGGGGGGCAGGGAGAGACCCAGTACTTC. Based on the CDR3 plus reference TRBV2 and TRBJ2-5, the full variable domain is EPEVTQTPSHQVTQMGQEVILRCVPISNHLYFYWYRQILGQKVEFLVSFYNNEISEKSEIFDDQFSVERPDGSNFTLKIRSTKLEDSAMYFCASSPLLGGQGETQYFGPGTRLLVL.

The chain has TRBV11-2 and TRBJ2-5; 9 nucleotides agree with TRBD2. V lost 5 bases and J lost 2; bases outside the gene matches: 15. Germline values: CDR1 SGHAT, CDR2 FQNNGV. The CDR3 has 18 amino acids. CDR3 loop: CASSPYRGASGAQETQYF. In DNA form, the CDR3 reads TGTGCCAGCAGCCCCTACCGGGGGGCTAGCGGGGCTCAAGAGACCCAGTACTTC.

The CDR3 sequence: CASSYHRGEWNEQFF. CDR3 nucleotide sequence: TGTGCCAGCAGTTACCACCGGGGGGAATGGAATGAGCAGTTCTTC. V and J are TRBV6-5 and TRBJ2-1; 7 nucleotides line up with TRBD2. From germline, CDR1 is MNHEY and CDR2 SVGAGI. V was pared by 2 bases and J by 7 bases, with 8 bases of the junction left unmatched. This CDR3 is built from 15 residues.

V is TRBV6-5 and J is TRBJ1-2, with D unclear. With 6 bases removed from V and 1 base from J, the gap between germline ends came to 9 bases. Germline V gives CDR1 MNHEY, CDR2 SVGAGI. The CDR3 sequence is 13 residues long. CDR3 in amino acids: CASRNDNNYGYTF. CDR3 coding DNA: TGTGCCAGCAGAAACGACAATAACTATGGCTACACCTTC.

The chain links TRBV9 to TRBJ2-1; 7 bases fit TRBD2. CDR1 SGDLS and CDR2 YYNGEE come from the germline V gene. V lost 0 bases to trimming and J lost 8 bases; unmatched junction nucleotides: 8. The CDR3 contains 15 residues. CDR3 protein: CASSVGGGGRYEQFF. The CDR3, as DNA: TGTGCCAGCAGCGTAGGTGGCGGGGGTAGATATGAGCAGTTCTTC. The complete variable domain, with remaining parts taken from reference TRBV9 and TRBJ2-1, reads DSGVTQTPKHLITATGQRVTLRCSPRSGDLSVYWYQQSLDQGLQFLIQYYNGEERAKGNILERFSAQQFPDLHSELNLSSLELGDSALYFCASSVGGGGRYEQFFGPGTRLTVL.

The chain carries TRBV20-1 and TRBJ2-1; D is unclear. This CDR3 comprises 10 residues. Germline CDR1 and CDR2: DFQATT and SNEGSKA (reference sequence). The V gene lost 5 bases and the J gene lost 8 bases, with 7 bases spanning the gap. The CDR3 region has the DNA TGCAGTGCTCCTAGTTATGAGCAGTTCTTC. Its protein is CSAPSYEQFF.

The chain recombines TRBV11-2 with TRBJ2-5; 8 bases fit TRBD1. Judging by the DNA end, TRBJ2-7 fits better; the J call may be wrong. This CDR3 is 13 amino acids long. Germline-derived CDR1 and CDR2 are SGHAT and FQNNGV. The CDR3 reads CASSRDRNIEQYF. The CDR3 DNA is TGTGCCAGCAGCAGGGACAGGAACATCGAGCAGTACTTC.

This chain joins TRBV2 and TRBJ2-3, with TRBD1 matching over 8 bases. The CDR3 spans 15 residues. Trimming removed 7 bases from V and 3 bases from J; junction bases left unmatched: 9. Germline lookup yields CDR1 SNHLY and CDR2 FYNNEI. The CDR3: CASTTDREDTDTQYF. In DNA, the CDR3 is TGTGCCAGCACAACGGACAGGGAAGATACAGATACGCAGTATTTT.

The rearrangement links TRBV4-1 to TRBJ2-7; a possible D gene is TRBD1 (5 bases). Germline CDR1 and CDR2: MGHRA and YSYEKL. The V end was cut by 0 bases, the J end by 3 bases, with 15 bases between. This CDR3 spans 16 amino acids. CDR3 amino acids: CASSQEAQGLIYEQYF. The CDR3 nucleotides are TGCGCCAGCAGCCAAGAAGCGCAGGGTTTGATCTACGAGCAGTACTTC.

The gene calls are TRBV5-6 and TRBJ2-1, with 10 bases identical to TRBD2. The germline CDR1 and CDR2 sequences are SGHDT and YYEEEE. The V and J ends lost 4 bases and 7 bases, in that order; junction bases with no gene match: 11. The CDR3 length is 16 residues. As DNA, the CDR3 is TGTGCCAGCAGCCCCTTTGGGAGCGGGGGGGTTAATGAGCAGTTCTTC. Translated, it gives CASSPFGSGGVNEQFF. The full variable domain, its missing parts supplied by reference TRBV5-6 and TRBJ2-1, is DAGVTQSPTHLIKTRGQQVTLRCSPKSGHDTVSWYQQALGQGPQFIFQYYEEEERQRGNFPDRFSGHQFPNYSSELNVNALLLGDSALYLCASSPFGSGGVNEQFFGPGTRLTVL.

The chain is built from TRBV27 and TRBJ2-5, with a possible D match to TRBD2 (7 bases). CDR1 is MNHEY and CDR2 is SMNVEV in the germline V gene (reference sequence). CDR3 length: 15 residues. V shed 6 bases and J shed 4 bases, with 18 bases lying between them. DNA of the CDR3: TGTGCCAGCAGGTTGGGGGGGGGCTTTGGAGAGACCCAGTACTTC. This codes for CASRLGGGFGETQYF.

In DNA, the CDR3 is TGTGCCAGCTCACCAAACCCAGCGGGGGAGCTGTTTTTT. Its protein product is CASSPNPAGELFF. The gene calls are TRBV18 and TRBJ2-2; D remains ambiguous. Trimming took off 2 bases at V and 8 bases at J, with 9 bases between the two ends. This CDR3 has 13 residues. Germline lookup yields CDR1 KGHSH and CDR2 LQKENI. The full variable domain, in which reference TRBV18 and TRBJ2-2 provide the parts outside the CDR3, is NAGVMQNPRHLVRRRGQEARLRCSPMKGHSHVYWYRQLPEEGLKFMVYLQKENIIDESGMPKERFSAEFPKEGPSILRIQQVVRGDSAAYFCASSPNPAGELFFGEGSRLTVL.

Concerning this clone: In the same sample, other DNA sequences code for this CDR3. This chain joins TRBV10-3 and TRBJ2-7; tentatively, D is TRBD2 (6 bases). Per germline, CDR1 ENHRY and CDR2 SYGVKD. The V and J ends lost 3 bases and 3 bases respectively, with 12 bases between them. The CDR3 length is 14 residues. CDR3 DNA sequence: TGTGCCATCAGTGATCCCCGGGGAGGCTACGAGCAGTACTTC. This sequence encodes CAISDPRGGYEQYF.

This rearrangement joins TRBV29-1 to TRBJ2-7; 9 bases match TRBD1. V shed 6 bases and J 3 bases; nucleotides not matched to a gene: 3. In germline, CDR1 is SQVTM, CDR2 ANQGSEA. CDR3 size: 12 residues. As DNA, the CDR3 is TGCAGCGTGACGGGACAGGGCTACGAGCAGTACTTC. This encodes CSVTGQGYEQYF.

This chain connects TRBV19 to TRBJ2-7; D may be TRBD1 (8 bases). Germline V lookup: CDR1 LNHDA, CDR2 SQIVND (reference sequence). Deletions cut 5 bases from V and 4 bases from J, with 12 bases between. The CDR3 is made up of 13 amino acids. The CDR3 DNA is TGTGCCAGTAGTGGACAGGGAGGGTACGAGCAGTACTTC. Amino acids: CASSGQGGYEQYF.